This TCR beta chain was profiled in a study of read filtering for tumor transcriptome and immune sequencing. Study in general: TCR-mapped reads were about 3.5 to 10.27 million with IR-seq versus about 75 to 1,400 with RNA-seq. Study results and limitations: In IR-seq, single-read clonotypes were roughly 80% of clonotypes but approximately 3.5% of reads.

From roughly 390 ng of RNA, a library with molecular barcoded alpha/delta and beta/gamma adaptors was made. From the reads, TCRdb called clonotypes with MiXCR, one entry per CDR3 protein. The sample has more than 30,000 distinct CDR3 sequences; roughly 13% are singletons. The CDR3 spans 16 residues. V shed 3 bases, J shed 1 base, and the junction held 3 bases outside the gene matches. Germline CDR1 and CDR2: LNHNV and YYDKDF (reference sequence). This clonotype was detected many times. The antigen is undetermined. The sequencing input was a population of CD138-negative cells sorted from bone marrow. The chain is built from TRBV15 and TRBJ2-5; 12 bases are shared with TRBD2. This clonotype was sampled from a donor aged 40 or older with multiple myeloma. CDR3 coding DNA: TGTGCCACCAGCAGGGCGGGACTAGCGGGCCAAGAGACCCAGTACTTC. Its translation is CATSRAGLAGQETQYF.